This T cell receptor beta chain comes out of a study of regulatory T cells in long-lasting Graves disease. General study points: Reduced TCR diversity was observed in persistent Graves' patients versus newly diagnosed patients.

The time point here: persistent/refractory GD, antithyroid drugs over 5 years with positive TRAb. Following extraction of RNA from PBMCs, that RNA was used to make the TCR library. Investigators report Graves' disease was diagnosed under American Thyroid Association guidelines. Peripheral blood, at approximately 9 milliliters, went into EDTA tubes. iRepertoire HTBI primers and Arm-PCR of CDR3 regions built TCR beta libraries. TCRdb passed the multiplex PCR reads through MiXCR, listing each CDR3 protein once. The data hold about 660,000 distinct CDR3 sequences, with about 30% observed a single time. This CDR3 spans 13 amino acids. The J segment lost 10 bases and the V segment lost 5 bases, leaving 9 bases of the junction unmatched. This clonotype was seen ten or more times. Its antigen is undetermined.

The material was peripheral blood mononuclear cells (PBMCs), obtained when the disease was refractory, from a patient treated with antithyroid drugs. The clonotype was recovered from a female donor with Graves disease. The gene calls are TRBV12-3 or TRBV12-4 and TRBJ1-1, with TRBD1 identical over 8 bases. In nucleotides, the CDR3 is TGTGCCAGCAGTCGGACAGGGAAATTCACAGCTTTCTTT. Residues: CASSRTGKFTAFF.